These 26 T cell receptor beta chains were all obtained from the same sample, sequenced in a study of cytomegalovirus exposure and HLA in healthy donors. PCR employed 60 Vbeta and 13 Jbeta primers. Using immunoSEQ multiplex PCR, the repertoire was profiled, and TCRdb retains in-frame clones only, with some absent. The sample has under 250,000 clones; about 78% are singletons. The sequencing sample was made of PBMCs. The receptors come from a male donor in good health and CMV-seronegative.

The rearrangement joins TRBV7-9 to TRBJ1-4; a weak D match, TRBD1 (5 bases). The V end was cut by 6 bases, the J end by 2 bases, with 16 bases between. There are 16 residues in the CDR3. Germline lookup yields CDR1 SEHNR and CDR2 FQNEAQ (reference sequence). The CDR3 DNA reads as TGTGCCAGCAGGCAAGGGGAGGGGAGCACTAATGAAAAACTGTTTTTT. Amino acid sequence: CASRQGEGSTNEKLFF.

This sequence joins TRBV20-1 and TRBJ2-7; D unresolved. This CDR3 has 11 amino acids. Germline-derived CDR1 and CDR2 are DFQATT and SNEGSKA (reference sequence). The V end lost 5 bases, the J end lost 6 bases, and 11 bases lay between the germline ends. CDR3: CSARQAREQYF. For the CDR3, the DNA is TGCAGTGCTCGGCAGGCACGCGAGCAGTACTTC.

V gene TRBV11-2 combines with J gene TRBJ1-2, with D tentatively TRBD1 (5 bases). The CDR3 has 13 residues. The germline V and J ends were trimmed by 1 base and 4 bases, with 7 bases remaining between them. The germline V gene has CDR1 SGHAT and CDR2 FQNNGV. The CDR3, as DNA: TGTGCCAGCAGCTTAGGGGGCACCTATGGCTACACCTTC. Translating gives CASSLGGTYGYTF.

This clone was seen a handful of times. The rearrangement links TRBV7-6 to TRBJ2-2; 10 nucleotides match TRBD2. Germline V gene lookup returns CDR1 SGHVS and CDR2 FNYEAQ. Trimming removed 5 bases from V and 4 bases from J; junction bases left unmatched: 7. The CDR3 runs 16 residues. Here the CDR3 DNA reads TGTGCCAGCAGCATCAGCGGGAGGGTCGGCACCGGGGAGCTGTTTTTT. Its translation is CASSISGRVGTGELFF.

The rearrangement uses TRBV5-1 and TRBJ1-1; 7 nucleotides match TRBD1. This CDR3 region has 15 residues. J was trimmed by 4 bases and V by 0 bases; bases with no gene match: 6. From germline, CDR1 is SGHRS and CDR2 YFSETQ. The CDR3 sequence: CASSLVRAGGTEAFF. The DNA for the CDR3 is TGCGCCAGCAGCTTGGTTCGGGCAGGGGGCACTGAAGCTTTCTTT.

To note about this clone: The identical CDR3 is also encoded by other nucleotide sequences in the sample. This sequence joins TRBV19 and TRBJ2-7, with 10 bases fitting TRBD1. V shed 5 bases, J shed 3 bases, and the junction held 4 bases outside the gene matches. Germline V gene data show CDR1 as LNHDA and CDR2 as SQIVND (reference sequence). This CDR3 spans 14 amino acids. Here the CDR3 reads CASSQTGGIYEQYF. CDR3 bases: TGTGCCAGTAGTCAGACAGGGGGCATCTACGAGCAGTACTTC.

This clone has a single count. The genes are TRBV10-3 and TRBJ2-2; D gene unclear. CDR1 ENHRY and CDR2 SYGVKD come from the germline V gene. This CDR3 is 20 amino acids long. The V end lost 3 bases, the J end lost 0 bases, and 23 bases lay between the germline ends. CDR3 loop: CAISDPKKNPQRANTGELFF. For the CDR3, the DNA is TGTGCCATCAGTGACCCGAAAAAGAACCCCCAACGGGCGAACACCGGGGAGCTGTTTTTT.

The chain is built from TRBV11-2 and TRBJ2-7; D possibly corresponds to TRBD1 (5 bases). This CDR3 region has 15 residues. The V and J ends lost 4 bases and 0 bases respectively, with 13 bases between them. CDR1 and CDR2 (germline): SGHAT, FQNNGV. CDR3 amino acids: CASSSQTVYSYEQYF. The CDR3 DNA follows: TGTGCCAGCAGCTCTCAGACAGTCTACTCCTACGAGCAGTACTTC. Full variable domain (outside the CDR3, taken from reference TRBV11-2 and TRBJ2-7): EAGVAQSPRYKIIEKRQSVAFWCNPISGHATLYWYQQILGQGPKLLIQFQNNGVVDDSQLPKDRFSAERLKGVDSTLKIQPAKLEDSAVYLCASSSQTVYSYEQYFGPGTRLTVT.

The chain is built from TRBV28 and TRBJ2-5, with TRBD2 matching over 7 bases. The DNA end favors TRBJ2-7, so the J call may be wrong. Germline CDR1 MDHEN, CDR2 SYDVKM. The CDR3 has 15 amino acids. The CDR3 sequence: CASSLWREGKPEQYF. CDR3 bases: TGTGCCAGCAGTTTATGGAGGGAGGGTAAACCCGAGCAGTACTTC.

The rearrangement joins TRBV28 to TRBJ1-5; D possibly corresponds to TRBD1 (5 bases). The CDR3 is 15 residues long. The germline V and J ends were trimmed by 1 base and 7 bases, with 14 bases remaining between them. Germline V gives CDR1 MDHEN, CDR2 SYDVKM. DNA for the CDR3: TGTGCCAGCAGTTTATCTCATGGGGGAGGACAGCCCCAGCATTTT. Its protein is CASSLSHGGGQPQHF.

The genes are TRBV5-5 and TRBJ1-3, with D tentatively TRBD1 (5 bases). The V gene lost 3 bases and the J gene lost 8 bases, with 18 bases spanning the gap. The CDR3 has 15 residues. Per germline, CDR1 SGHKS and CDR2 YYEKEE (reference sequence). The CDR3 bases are TGTGCCAGCAGCTCTGGGGACTCGAGGTTGGACACCATATATTTT. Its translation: CASSSGDSRLDTIYF.

CDR3 sequence reads: CASSMGQGNQPQHF. Written as DNA, the CDR3 is TGTGCCAGCAGCATGGGACAGGGCAATCAGCCCCAGCATTTT. The gene calls are TRBV7-9 and TRBJ1-5; 8 bases fit TRBD1. The germline V gene has CDR1 SEHNR and CDR2 FQNEAQ (reference sequence). Losses at the gene ends were 5 bases for V and 2 bases for J; bases not matched to a gene: 2. The CDR3 runs 14 residues.

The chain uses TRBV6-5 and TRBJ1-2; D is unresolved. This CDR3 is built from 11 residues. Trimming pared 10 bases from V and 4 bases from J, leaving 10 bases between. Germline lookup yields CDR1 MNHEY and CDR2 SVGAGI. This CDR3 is CAISGGYGYTF. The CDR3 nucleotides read TGTGCCATATCTGGCGGCTATGGCTACACCTTC.

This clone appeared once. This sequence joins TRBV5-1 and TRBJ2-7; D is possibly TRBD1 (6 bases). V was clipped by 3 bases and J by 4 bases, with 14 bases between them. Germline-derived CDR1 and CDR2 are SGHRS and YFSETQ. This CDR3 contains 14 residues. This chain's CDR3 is CASSWQGREYEQYF. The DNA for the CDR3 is TGCGCCAGCAGCTGGCAGGGGCGAGAATACGAGCAGTACTTC.

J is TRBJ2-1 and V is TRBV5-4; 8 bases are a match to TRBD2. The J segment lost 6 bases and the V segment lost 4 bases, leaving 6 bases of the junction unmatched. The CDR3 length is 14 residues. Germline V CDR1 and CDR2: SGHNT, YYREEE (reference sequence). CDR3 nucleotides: TGTGCCAGCAGCGTTGCACTAGCGGTCAATGAGCAGTTCTTC. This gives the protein CASSVALAVNEQFF.

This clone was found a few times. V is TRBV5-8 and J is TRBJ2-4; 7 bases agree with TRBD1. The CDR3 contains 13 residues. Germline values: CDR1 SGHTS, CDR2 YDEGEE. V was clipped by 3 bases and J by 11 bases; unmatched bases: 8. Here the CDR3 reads CASSSPTGYFQYF. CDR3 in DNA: TGTGCCAGCAGCTCGCCGACAGGGTACTTTCAGTACTTC. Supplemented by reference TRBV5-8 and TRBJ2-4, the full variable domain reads EAGVTQSPTHLIKTRGQQATLRCSPISGHTSVYWYQQALGLGLQFLLWYDEGEERNRGNFPPRFSGRQFPNYSSELNVNALELEDSALYLCASSSPTGYFQYFGAGTRLSVL.

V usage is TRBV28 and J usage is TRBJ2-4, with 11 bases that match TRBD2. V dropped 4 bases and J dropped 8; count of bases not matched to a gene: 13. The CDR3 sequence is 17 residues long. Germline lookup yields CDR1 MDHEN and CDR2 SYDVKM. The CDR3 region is CASSSLRLAGSQYIQYF. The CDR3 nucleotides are TGTGCCAGCAGTTCCCTCCGACTAGCGGGATCCCAATACATTCAGTACTTC.

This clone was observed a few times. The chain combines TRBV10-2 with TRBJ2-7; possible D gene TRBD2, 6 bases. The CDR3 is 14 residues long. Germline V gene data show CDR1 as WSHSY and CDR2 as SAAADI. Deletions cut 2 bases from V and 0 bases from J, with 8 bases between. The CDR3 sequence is CASSEAGSSYEQYF. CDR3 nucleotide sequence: TGCGCCAGCAGTGAGGCGGGAAGCTCCTACGAGCAGTACTTC.

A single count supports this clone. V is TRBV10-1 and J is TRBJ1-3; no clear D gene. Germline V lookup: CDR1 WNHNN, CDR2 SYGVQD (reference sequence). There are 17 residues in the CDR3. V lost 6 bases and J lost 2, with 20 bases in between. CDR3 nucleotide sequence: TGCGCCAGCAGCTACTCCATGGCCCGGGGTGCTGGAAACACCATATATTTT. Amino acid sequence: CASSYSMARGAGNTIYF.

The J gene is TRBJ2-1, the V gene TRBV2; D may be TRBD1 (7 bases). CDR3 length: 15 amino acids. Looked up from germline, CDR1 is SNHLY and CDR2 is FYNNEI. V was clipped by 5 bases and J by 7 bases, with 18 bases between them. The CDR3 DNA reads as TGTGCCAGCAGTTCCCGGAGGGGGCCTCGGAATGAGCAGTTCTTC. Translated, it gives CASSSRRGPRNEQFF.

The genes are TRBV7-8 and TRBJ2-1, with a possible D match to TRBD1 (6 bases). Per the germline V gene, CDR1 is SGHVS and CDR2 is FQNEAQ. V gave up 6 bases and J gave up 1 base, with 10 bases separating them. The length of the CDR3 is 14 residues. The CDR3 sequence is CASRNRDSYNEQFF. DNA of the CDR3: TGTGCCAGCAGAAACAGGGATTCCTACAATGAGCAGTTCTTC. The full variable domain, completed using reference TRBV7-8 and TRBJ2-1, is GAGVSQSPRYKVAKRGQDVALRCDPISGHVSLFWYQQALGQGPEFLTYFQNEAQLDKSGLPSDRFFAERPEGSVSTLKIQRTQQEDSAVYLCASRNRDSYNEQFFGPGTRLTVL.

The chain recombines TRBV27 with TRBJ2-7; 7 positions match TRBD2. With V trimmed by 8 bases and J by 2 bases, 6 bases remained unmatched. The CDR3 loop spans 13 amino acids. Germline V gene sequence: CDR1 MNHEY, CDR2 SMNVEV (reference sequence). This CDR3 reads CASQRGTAYEQYF. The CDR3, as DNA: TGTGCCAGCCAGCGGGGTACAGCCTACGAGCAGTACTTC.

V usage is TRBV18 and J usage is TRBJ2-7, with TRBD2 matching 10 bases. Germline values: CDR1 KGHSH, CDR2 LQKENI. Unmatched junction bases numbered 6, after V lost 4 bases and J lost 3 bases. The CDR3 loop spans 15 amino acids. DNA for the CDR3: TGTGCCAGCTCACGCTTAGCGGGAGGTTTCTACGAGCAGTACTTC. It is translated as CASSRLAGGFYEQYF.

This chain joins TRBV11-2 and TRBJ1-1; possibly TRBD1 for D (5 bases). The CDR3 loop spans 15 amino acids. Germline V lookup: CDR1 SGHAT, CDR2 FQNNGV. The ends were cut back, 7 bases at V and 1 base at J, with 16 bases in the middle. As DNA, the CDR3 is TGTGCCAGCAACTCTAACGGGGGAAAGAACACTGAAGCTTTCTTT. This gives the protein CASNSNGGKNTEAFF. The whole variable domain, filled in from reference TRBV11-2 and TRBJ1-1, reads EAGVAQSPRYKIIEKRQSVAFWCNPISGHATLYWYQQILGQGPKLLIQFQNNGVVDDSQLPKDRFSAERLKGVDSTLKIQPAKLEDSAVYLCASNSNGGKNTEAFFGQGTRLTVV.

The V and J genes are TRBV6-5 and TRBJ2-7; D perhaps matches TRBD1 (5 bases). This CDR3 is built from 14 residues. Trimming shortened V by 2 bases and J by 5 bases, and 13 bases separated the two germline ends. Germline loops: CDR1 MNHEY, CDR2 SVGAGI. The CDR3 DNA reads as TGTGCCAGCAGTTACGACTTATCCAGGGACGAGCAGTACTTC. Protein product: CASSYDLSRDEQYF.

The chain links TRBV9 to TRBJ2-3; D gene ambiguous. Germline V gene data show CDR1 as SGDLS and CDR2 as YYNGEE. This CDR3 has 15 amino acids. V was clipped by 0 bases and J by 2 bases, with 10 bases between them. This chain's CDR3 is CASSVGAGHTDTQYF. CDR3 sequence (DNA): TGTGCCAGCAGCGTAGGAGCAGGCCACACAGATACGCAGTATTTT.